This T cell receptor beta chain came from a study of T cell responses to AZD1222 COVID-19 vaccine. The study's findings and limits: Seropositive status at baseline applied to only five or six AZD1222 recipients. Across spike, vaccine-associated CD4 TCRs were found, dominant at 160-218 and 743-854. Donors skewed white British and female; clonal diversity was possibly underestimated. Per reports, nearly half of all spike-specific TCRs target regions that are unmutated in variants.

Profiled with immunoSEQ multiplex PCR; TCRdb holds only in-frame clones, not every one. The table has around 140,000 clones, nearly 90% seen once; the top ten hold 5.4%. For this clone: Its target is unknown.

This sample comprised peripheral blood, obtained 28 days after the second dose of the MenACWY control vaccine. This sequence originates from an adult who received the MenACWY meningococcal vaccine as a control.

The CDR3 region has the DNA TGTGCCACCAGTGATTTGGACGGTCGAGGGACCCAGTACTTC. Its translation: CATSDLDGRGTQYF. The chain uses TRBV24-1 and TRBJ2-5; D gene uncertain. This CDR3 is built from 14 residues. Germline V gives CDR1 KGHDR, CDR2 SFDVKD. The ends were cut back, 0 bases at V and 7 bases at J, with 11 bases in the middle.